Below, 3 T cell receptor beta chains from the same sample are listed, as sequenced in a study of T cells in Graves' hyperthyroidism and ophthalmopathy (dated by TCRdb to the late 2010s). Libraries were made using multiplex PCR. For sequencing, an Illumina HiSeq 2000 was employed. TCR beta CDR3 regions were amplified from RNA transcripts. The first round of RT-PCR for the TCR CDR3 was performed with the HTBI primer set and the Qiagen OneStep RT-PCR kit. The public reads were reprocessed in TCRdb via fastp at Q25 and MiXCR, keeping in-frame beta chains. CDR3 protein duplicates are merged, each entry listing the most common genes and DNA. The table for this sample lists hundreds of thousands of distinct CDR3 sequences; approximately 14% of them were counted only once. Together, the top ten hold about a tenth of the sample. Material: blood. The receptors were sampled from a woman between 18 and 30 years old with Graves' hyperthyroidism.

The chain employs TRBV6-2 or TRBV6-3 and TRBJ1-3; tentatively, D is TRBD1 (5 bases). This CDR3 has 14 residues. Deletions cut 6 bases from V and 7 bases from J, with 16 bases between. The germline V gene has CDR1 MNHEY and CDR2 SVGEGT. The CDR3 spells CASRPGGPRNTIYF. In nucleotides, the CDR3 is TGTGCCAGCAGACCGGGGGGACCGAGGAACACCATATATTTT.

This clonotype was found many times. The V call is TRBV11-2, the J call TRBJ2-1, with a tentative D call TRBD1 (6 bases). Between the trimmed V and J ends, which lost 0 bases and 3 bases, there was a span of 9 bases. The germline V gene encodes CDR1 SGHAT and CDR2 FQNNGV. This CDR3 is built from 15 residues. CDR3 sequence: CASSLEGARYNEQFF. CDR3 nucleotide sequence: TGTGCCAGCAGCTTAGAGGGGGCCCGCTACAATGAGCAGTTCTTC.

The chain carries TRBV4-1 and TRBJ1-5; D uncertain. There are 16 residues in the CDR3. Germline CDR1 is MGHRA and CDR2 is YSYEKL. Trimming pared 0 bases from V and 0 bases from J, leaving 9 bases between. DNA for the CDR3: TGCGCCAGCAGCCAAGATGAAAGATATAGCAATCAGCCCCAGCATTTT. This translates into CASSQDERYSNQPQHF.